This T cell receptor (beta chain) was retrieved from a study of blood T cells in healthy people across ages (dated by TCRdb to the mid-2010s). Regarding the complete study: Template switching captured roughly one uniquely barcoded TCR beta cDNA molecule per two T cells in model experiments. Using the same blood draw, the study looked at two additional independent replicas of 1 million unique cDNA reads for two donors, one aged 18 to 30 and the other aged 80 or older. To track age-related changes in TCR beta repertoire diversity, the study relied on deep sequencing normalized with unique cDNA molecular identifiers. The donors were split into four age groups: young (average around 15 years), middle-aged (about 40), aged (over 55) and long-lived (over 80). To avoid experimental bias, donors of different ages were randomly spread across the sequencing lanes. What the research found in general, with its limitations: Estimates of total diversity from one million sequenced T cells were regarded as lower bounds and underestimates. The percentage of naive T cells measured by flow cytometry correlated strongly with observed TCR beta diversity. Because profiling used bulk unsorted PBMCs, naive and antigen-experienced compartments could not be compared conclusively. Because the CMV infection status of the donors was unknown, age-related changes in expanded clonotypes may potentially have been confounded. The long-lived group showed more naive CD4+ T cells, fewer expanded clones and increased TCR diversity than the aged group, suggesting age selection. As age increased, observed TCR beta diversity per million T cells dropped in a roughly linear way, and a significant reduction was already evident by age approximately 40.

Library creation used 5' RACE. This sample was sequenced with an Illumina HiSeq 2500. A second PCR of 7 to 11 cycles was run with a J-beta primer mix and a sample-barcoded 5' primer. A template-switch 5' adaptor carrying 12 random nucleotides introduced a unique molecular identifier onto each TCR beta cDNA molecule. Each sample yielded at least 2.5 million CDR3-containing paired-end reads. All of the RNA was converted into first-strand cDNA using the Mint cDNA synthesis kit, with a TRBC-specific oligonucleotide serving as the primer. All cDNA was treated with uracil-DNA glycosylase and then went through a first 18-cycle PCR with the universal primers M1SS and BC2_uni_R. Per the authors' processing: Each sample was normalized by randomly selecting 1 million high-quality reads, each carrying a distinct molecular identifier. Instead of being binned into consensus sequences, reads with shared molecular identifiers were discarded. MiTCR, with a Q25 quality threshold and the strictest error-elimination algorithm, was used for CDR3 identification, clonotype clustering and error correction. A nonparametric unseen species model with Euler transformation was used to estimate a lower bound on total TCR beta diversity. Clones were called with MiXCR by TCRdb after fastp trimmed the public reads at Q25, and only in-frame beta chains were retained. Entries that share a CDR3 protein sequence are merged under the most common genes and DNA. These V and J calls derive from TCRdb rather than the authors' analysis. The sample table shows approximately 680,000 distinct CDR3 sequences, and less than 40% are seen once. The ten largest clones take up 15% to 19% of the sample.

Donors were 30 to 45 systemically healthy Caucasian individuals from Russia aged roughly 6 to 90 years. Approximately 9.3 milliliters of peripheral blood were collected from each donor into EDTA-treated Vacutainer tubes. PBMCs were isolated by Ficoll-Paque density-gradient centrifugation, with at least 7 million obtained per sample. Total RNA, at least 5 micrograms per sample, was extracted from PBMCs with Trizol reagent. For every donor, flow cytometry on a PBMC aliquot measured the percentage of naive CD45RAhigh/CD27high T cells. Of note for this clonotype: Its cognate antigen has yet to be identified. One end of the junction varies from germline; a read error may be responsible.

The germline V gene specifies SGHDT as CDR1 and YYEEEE as CDR2. From the cysteine up to the phenylalanine, the CDR3 has a length of 17 residues. Only the CDR3 region is kept as DNA, spanning 51 bases read in frame from base 1. Sample: blood. This clonotype was sampled from an elderly woman in good health. Donor details come from another sample of the same person, matched by shared clones. The chain joins TRBV5-6 to TRBJ1-5, and the D gene may be TRBD1, 5 bases matching. The sequenced DNA: TGTGCCAGCAGCTTGGTTTCAGGAGGGGCTAAAAATCACCCCCAGCATTTT. Its product reads: CASSLVSGGAKNHPQHF.